This T cell receptor (beta chain) derives from a study of blood T cell repertoires in COVID-19. Overall study context: Sites across the United States, Italy and Spain contributed samples from acute and convalescent COVID-19. T cells, B-cell-depleted T cells, or PBMCs supplied cDNA or gDNA.

In the source study's methods: Amplification of reference gene primers was used by the study to estimate nucleated cell counts. TCRdb's copy holds only in-frame clones and misses some; the assay was immunoSEQ multiplex PCR. D and trimming come from the DNA, and the V and J calls and clone size come from that table. Among about 54,000 clones listed, 81% were seen once. Per germline, CDR1 GTSNPN and CDR2 SVGIG (reference sequence). The CDR3 length is 15 residues. With 0 bases clipped from V and 2 bases from J, the junction kept 5 bases outside the gene matches. The clonotype comes from a woman aged 55-69 years with acute or convalescent COVID-19. This chain connects TRBV30 to TRBJ1-1, with TRBD1 identical over 8 bases. Source material: peripheral blood. The CDR3 nucleotides read TGTGCCTGGAGTGTGTTGCCAGGGGGCAACACTGAAGCTTTCTTT. Translated: CAWSVLPGGNTEAFF. Supplemented by reference TRBV30 and TRBJ1-1, the full variable domain reads SQTIHQWPATLVQPVGSPLSLECTVEGTSNPNLYWYRQAAGRGLQLLFYSVGIGQISSEVPQNLSASRPQDRQFILSSKKLLLSDSGFYLCAWSVLPGGNTEAFFGQGTRLTVV.